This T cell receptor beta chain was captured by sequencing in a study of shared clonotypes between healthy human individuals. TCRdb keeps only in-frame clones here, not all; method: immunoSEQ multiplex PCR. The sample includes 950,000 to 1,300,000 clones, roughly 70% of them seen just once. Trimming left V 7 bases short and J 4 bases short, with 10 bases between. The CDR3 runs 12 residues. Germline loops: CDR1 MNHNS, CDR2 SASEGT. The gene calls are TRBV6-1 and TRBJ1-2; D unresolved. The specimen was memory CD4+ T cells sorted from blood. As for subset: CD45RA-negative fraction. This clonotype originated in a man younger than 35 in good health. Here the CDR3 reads CASKSETYGYTF. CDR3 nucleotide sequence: TGTGCCAGCAAGTCCGAGACCTATGGCTACACCTTC.